One and the same sample provided the 13 T cell receptor beta chains below, sequenced in a study of blood T cell repertoires in COVID-19. Generated by immunoSEQ multiplex PCR, the TCRdb table keeps only in-frame clones and is missing some. Here the sample spans 85,000 to 110,000 clones, 70% to 90% being singletons. Sequencing used peripheral blood. All receptors come from a man between 45 and 60 years old in a cohort sampled during active COVID-19.

The chain links TRBV6-5 to TRBJ1-2; a possible D gene is TRBD1 (5 bases). Germline CDR1 and CDR2: MNHEY and SVGAGI. V gave up 6 bases and J gave up 6 bases, with 17 bases separating them. The CDR3 is 14 amino acids. The CDR3 reads CASRDKDPGNGYTF. Here the CDR3 DNA reads TGTGCCAGCAGGGACAAGGACCCAGGGAATGGCTACACCTTC.

The chain couples TRBV7-9 to TRBJ2-7; D may be TRBD1 (5 bases). CDR3 length: 15 residues. Germline V CDR1 and CDR2: SEHNR, FQNEAQ (reference sequence). The V end lost 4 bases, the J end lost 3 bases, and 16 bases lay between the germline ends. The DNA of the CDR3 is TGTGCCAGCAGCTACCGTTTCGGACACGTCTACGAGCAGTACGTC. It is translated as CASSYRFGHVYEQYV.

V usage is TRBV4-1 and J usage is TRBJ2-5; D ambiguous. Germline V gene sequence: CDR1 MGHRA, CDR2 YSYEKL. The CDR3 consists of 13 residues. The germline V and J ends were trimmed by 1 base and 5 bases, with 8 bases remaining between them. This CDR3 reads CASSQVGAETQYF. The CDR3 DNA reads TGCGCCAGCAGCCAAGTGGGCGCGGAGACCCAGTACTTC.

CDR3 coding DNA: TGTGCCACCCTAGGGGGGAACACCGGGGAGCTGTTTTTT. It specifies CATLGGNTGELFF. This chain uses TRBV28 with TRBJ2-2; possible D gene TRBD1, 6 bases. The CDR3 contains 13 residues. Trimming removed 10 bases at V and 1 base at J, with 10 bases between. CDR1 is MDHEN and CDR2 is SYDVKM in the germline V gene.

The chain is built from TRBV2 and TRBJ2-7, with D possibly TRBD1 on 6 matching bases. The CDR3 extends over 13 amino acids. Trimming shortened V by 7 bases and J by 4 bases, and 14 bases separated the two germline ends. Looked up from germline, CDR1 is SNHLY and CDR2 is FYNNEI. The CDR3 sequence: CASMVTGAYEQYF. CDR3 nucleotides: TGTGCCAGCATGGTGACAGGAGCTTACGAGCAGTACTTC.

The chain recombines TRBV27 with TRBJ2-7, with 7 bases identical to TRBD1. The CDR3 is 15 residues long. Losses at the gene ends were 6 bases for V and 2 bases for J; bases not matched to a gene: 10. The V gene's germline CDR1 is MNHEY and CDR2 SMNVEV (reference sequence). CDR3 protein: CASRRLGGETYEQYV. The CDR3 DNA reads as TGTGCCAGCAGGCGATTAGGGGGCGAGACCTACGAGCAGTACGTC.

Regarding this clone: One end of the junction does not line up with germline, which may come from a read error. The DNA of the CDR3 is TGTGCCAGCAGTTACTCGATAGGACAAAAGACCTATGAGCAGTACTTC. This gives the protein CASSYSIGQKTYEQYF. The J gene is TRBJ2-7, the V gene TRBV6-5, with D tentatively TRBD1 (5 bases). CDR3 length: 16 amino acids. Germline loops: CDR1 MNHEY, CDR2 SVGAGI.

J is TRBJ1-2 and V is TRBV12-3 or TRBV12-4; no clear D. The CDR3 has 12 residues. V was trimmed by 7 bases and J by 4 bases, leaving 10 bases between them. CDR3 residues: CASTQLIYGYTF. The CDR3, as DNA: TGTGCCAGCACCCAACTGATCTATGGCTACACCTTC.

This clone came up once. The J gene is TRBJ1-3, the V gene TRBV28, with D unclear. Germline CDR1 and CDR2: MDHEN and SYDVKM. The V end lost 6 bases, the J end lost 3 bases, and 12 bases lay between the germline ends. This CDR3 has 14 residues. CDR3 DNA: TGTGCCAGCAGGCCGGGGTCGAATGGAAACACCATATATTTT. This sequence encodes CASRPGSNGNTIYF.

The rearrangement uses TRBV5-1 and TRBJ1-2; TRBD1 aligns across 8 bases. The germline V gene has CDR1 SGHRS and CDR2 YFSETQ. V shed 5 bases and J 8 bases; nucleotides not matched to a gene: 20. This CDR3 is 17 amino acids long. In nucleotides, the CDR3 is TGCGCCAGCAGGGTTGGACAGGGTCATTCCTTAGGCGAGGGCTACACCTTC. Translated: CASRVGQGHSLGEGYTF.

The chain has TRBV7-6 and TRBJ2-2, with 7 nucleotides matching TRBD1. This CDR3 comprises 15 residues. The germline CDR1 and CDR2 sequences are SGHVS and FNYEAQ. Germline trimming cut 3 bases from V and 5 bases from J; bases unmatched to any gene: 6. The CDR3 DNA is TGTGCCAGCAGCTTGGGGACAGCAGATACCGGGGAGCTGTTTTTT. This gives the protein CASSLGTADTGELFF.

The chain has TRBV19 and TRBJ1-2; D unclear. Germline V gene lookup returns CDR1 LNHDA and CDR2 SQIVND (reference sequence). The V end was cut by 2 bases, the J end by 4 bases, with 11 bases between. The CDR3 totals 14 residues. The CDR3 nucleotides read TGTGCCAGTAGTATACCCCGCGGGCCCTATGGCTACACCTTC. Protein product: CASSIPRGPYGYTF.

The gene calls are TRBV19 and TRBJ2-3; 9 bases are shared with TRBD1. The germline gives CDR1 LNHDA, CDR2 SQIVND (reference sequence). V shed 2 bases and J 4 bases; nucleotides not matched to a gene: 4. This CDR3 has 15 residues. The CDR3 DNA is TGTGCCAGTAGTATATCGGGACAGGGAGCAGATACGCAGTATTTT. It encodes CASSISGQGADTQYF.